Sequencing of this T cell receptor (beta chain) was carried out in a study of shared clonotypes between healthy human individuals. Study-wide points: Sorted-subset samples were not fully sequenced, rarefaction indicated.

In the case of this clone: Its antigen is still unknown.

Trimming cost V 0 bases and J 7 bases; bases outside gene matches: 8. CDR1 and CDR2 (germline): SGDLS, YYNGEE. The CDR3 has 16 residues. The repertoire was sequenced with immunoSEQ multiplex PCR; TCRdb's copy has only in-frame clones and lacks some. This table holds 2 million to 2.5 million clones, approximately 95% found once. The sample was naive CD4+ T cells sorted from blood. Subset denoted: CD45RA+ positively selected. V and J are TRBV9 and TRBJ2-1; 9 nucleotides agree with TRBD1. The receptor's source is a man between 18 and 35 years old in good health. CDR3 sequence (DNA): TGTGCCAGCAGCGTAGACGCAGGACAGGGGCGGAATGAGCAGTTCTTC. It codes for CASSVDAGQGRNEQFF.